This T cell receptor (beta chain) was sequenced during a study of Tregs in tolerant kidney transplant recipients. The method was immunoSEQ multiplex PCR; TCRdb's version includes in-frame clones alone and lacks a portion of them. The table shows 75,000 to 95,000 clones, with approximately 94% occurring only once. Trimming removed 4 bases from V and 2 bases from J; junction bases left unmatched: 4. This CDR3 region has 15 residues. CDR1 is SGHRS, CDR2 YFSETQ, per germline. The material sequenced was CD8+ T cells from blood. The chain couples TRBV5-1 to TRBJ2-5; 11 positions agree with TRBD2. This receptor was taken from a human donor in good health. The CDR3 protein is CASSIGTSGQETQYF. The CDR3, as DNA: TGCGCCAGCAGCATAGGGACTAGCGGTCAAGAGACCCAGTACTTC.